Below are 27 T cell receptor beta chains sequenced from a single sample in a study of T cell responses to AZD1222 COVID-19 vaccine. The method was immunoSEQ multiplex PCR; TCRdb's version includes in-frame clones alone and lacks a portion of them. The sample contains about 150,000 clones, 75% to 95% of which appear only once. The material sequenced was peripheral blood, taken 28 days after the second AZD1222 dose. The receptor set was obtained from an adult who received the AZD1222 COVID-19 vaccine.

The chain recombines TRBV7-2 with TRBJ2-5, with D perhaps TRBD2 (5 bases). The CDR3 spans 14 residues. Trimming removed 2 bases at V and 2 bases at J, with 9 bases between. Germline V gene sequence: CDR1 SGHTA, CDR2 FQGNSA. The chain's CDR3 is CASSLKRLQETQYF. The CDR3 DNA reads TGTGCCAGCAGCTTAAAGCGGCTACAAGAGACCCAGTACTTC.

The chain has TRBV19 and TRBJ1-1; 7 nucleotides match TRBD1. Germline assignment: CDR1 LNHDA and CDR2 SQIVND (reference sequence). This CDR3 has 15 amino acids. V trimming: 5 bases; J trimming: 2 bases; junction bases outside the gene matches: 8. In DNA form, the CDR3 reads TGTGCCAGTAGTCTCTGGACAGGAGAAAACACTGAAGCTTTCTTT. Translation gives CASSLWTGENTEAFF.

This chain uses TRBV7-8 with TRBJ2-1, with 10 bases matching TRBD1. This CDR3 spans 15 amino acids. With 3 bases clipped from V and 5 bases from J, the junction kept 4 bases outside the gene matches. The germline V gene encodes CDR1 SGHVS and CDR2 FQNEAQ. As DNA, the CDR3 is TGTGCCAGCAGCTTGCCGGGACAGGGGAACAATGAGCAGTTCTTC. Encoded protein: CASSLPGQGNNEQFF.

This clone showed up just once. CDR3 nucleotide sequence: TGTGCCAGCAGTTACGACAGAACGAATGAAAAACTGTTTTTT. Translation gives CASSYDRTNEKLFF. The J gene is TRBJ1-4, the V gene TRBV6-6, with D perhaps matching TRBD1 (5 bases). Trimming shortened V by 2 bases and J by 5 bases, and 9 bases separated the two germline ends. This CDR3 spans 14 amino acids. The V gene's germline CDR1 is MNHNY and CDR2 SVGAGI (reference sequence).

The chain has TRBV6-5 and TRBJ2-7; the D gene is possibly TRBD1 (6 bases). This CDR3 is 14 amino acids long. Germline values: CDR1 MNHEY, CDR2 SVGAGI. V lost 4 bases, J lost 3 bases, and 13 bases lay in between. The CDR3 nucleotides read TGTGCCAGCAGTTCTCCGACAGGAGTCTACGAGCAGTACTTC. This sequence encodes CASSSPTGVYEQYF.

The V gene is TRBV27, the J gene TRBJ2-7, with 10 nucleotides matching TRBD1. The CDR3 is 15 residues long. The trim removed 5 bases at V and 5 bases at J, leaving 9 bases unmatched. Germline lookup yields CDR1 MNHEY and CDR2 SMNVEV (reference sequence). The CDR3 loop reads CASSLRTGGRHEQYF. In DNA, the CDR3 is TGTGCCAGCAGTCTACGGACAGGGGGGCGCCACGAGCAGTACTTC.

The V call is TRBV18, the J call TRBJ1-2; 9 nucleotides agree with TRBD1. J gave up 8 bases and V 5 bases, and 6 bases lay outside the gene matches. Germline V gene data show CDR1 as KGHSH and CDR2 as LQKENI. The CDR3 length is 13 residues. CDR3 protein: CASSSQGARGYTF. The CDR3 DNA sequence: TGTGCCAGCTCATCACAGGGGGCGCGAGGCTACACCTTC. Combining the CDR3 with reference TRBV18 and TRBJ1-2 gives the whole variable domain NAGVMQNPRHLVRRRGQEARLRCSPMKGHSHVYWYRQLPEEGLKFMVYLQKENIIDESGMPKERFSAEFPKEGPSILRIQQVVRGDSAAYFCASSSQGARGYTFGSGTRLTVV.

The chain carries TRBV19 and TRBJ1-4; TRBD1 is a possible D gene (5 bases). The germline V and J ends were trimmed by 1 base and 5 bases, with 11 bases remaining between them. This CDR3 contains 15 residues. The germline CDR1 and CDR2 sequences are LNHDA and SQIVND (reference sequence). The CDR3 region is CASSIGGGANEKLFF. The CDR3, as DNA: TGTGCCAGTAGTATAGGAGGCGGGGCCAATGAAAAACTGTTTTTT.

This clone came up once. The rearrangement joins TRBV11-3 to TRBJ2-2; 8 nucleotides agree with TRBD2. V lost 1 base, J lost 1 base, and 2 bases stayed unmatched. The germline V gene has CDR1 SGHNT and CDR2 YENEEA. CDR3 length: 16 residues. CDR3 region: CASSLGLAGNTGELFF. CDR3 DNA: TGTGCCAGCAGCTTAGGGCTAGCGGGGAACACCGGGGAGCTGTTTTTT. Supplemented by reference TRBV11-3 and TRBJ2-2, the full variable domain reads EAGVVQSPRYKIIEKKQPVAFWCNPISGHNTLYWYLQNLGQGPELLIRYENEEAVDDSQLPKDRFSAERLKGVDSTLKIQPAELGDSAVYLCASSLGLAGNTGELFFGEGSRLTVL.

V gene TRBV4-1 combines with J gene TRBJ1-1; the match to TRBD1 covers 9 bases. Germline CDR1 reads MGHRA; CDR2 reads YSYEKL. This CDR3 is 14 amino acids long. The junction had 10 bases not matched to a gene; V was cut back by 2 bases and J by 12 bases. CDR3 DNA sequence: TGCGCCAGCAGCCAACCGTCCCGGGACAGGGAAACTTTCTTT. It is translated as CASSQPSRDRETFF.

Written as DNA, the CDR3 is TGTGCCAGCAGCCAGGGGCAGGGGCCGGGAAACACCATATATTTT. This codes for CASSQGQGPGNTIYF. This rearrangement joins TRBV11-2 to TRBJ1-3; D possibly corresponds to TRBD1 (6 bases). Per germline, CDR1 SGHAT and CDR2 FQNNGV. Trimming removed 5 bases at V and 4 bases at J, with 15 bases between. The CDR3 totals 15 residues.

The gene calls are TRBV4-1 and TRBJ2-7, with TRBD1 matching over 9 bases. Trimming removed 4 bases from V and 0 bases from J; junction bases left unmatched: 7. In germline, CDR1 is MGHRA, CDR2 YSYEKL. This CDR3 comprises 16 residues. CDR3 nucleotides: TGCGCCAGCAGCCTAGGACAGGGGATCGGCTCCTACGAGCAGTACTTC. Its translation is CASSLGQGIGSYEQYF.

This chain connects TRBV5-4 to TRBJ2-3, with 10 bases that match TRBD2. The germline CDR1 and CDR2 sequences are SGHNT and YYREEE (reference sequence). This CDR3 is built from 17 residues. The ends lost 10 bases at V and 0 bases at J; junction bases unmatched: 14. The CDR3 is CAYPSTAGGPSTDTQYF. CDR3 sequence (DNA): TGTGCCTACCCTTCCACAGCGGGAGGGCCTAGCACAGATACGCAGTATTTT. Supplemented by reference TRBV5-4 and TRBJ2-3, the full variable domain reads ETGVTQSPTHLIKTRGQQVTLRCSSQSGHNTVSWYQQALGQGPQFIFQYYREEENGRGNFPPRFSGLQFPNYSSELNVNALELDDSALYLCAYPSTAGGPSTDTQYFGPGTRLTVL.

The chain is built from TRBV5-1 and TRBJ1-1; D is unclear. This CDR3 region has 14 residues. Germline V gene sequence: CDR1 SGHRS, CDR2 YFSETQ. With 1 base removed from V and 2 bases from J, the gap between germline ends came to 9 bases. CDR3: CASSLFAGNTEAFF. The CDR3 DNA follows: TGCGCCAGCAGCTTGTTTGCCGGAAACACTGAAGCTTTCTTT.

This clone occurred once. CDR3: CASRPGQSYNSPLHF. DNA for the CDR3: TGTGCCAGTAGACCTGGACAGAGCTATAATTCACCCCTCCACTTT. V is TRBV19 and J is TRBJ1-6; perhaps TRBD1 as D (6 bases). V lost 6 bases to trimming and J lost 3 bases, with 12 bases between them. This CDR3 contains 15 residues. Germline V gene sequence: CDR1 LNHDA, CDR2 SQIVND (reference sequence).

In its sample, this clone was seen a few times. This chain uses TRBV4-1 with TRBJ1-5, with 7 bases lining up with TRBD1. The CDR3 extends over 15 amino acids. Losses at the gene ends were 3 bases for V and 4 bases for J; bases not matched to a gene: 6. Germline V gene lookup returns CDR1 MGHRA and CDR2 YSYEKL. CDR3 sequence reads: CASSQEQGRNQPQHF. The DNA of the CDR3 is TGCGCCAGCAGCCAGGAACAGGGGAGGAATCAGCCCCAGCATTTT.

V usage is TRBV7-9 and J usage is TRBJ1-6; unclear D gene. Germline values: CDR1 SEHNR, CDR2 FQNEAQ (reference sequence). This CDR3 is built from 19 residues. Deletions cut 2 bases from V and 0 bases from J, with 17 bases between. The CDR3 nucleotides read TGTGCCAGCAGCTTAAATGAACACCCGGCGAGCTCCTATAATTCACCCCTCCACTTT. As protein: CASSLNEHPASSYNSPLHF.

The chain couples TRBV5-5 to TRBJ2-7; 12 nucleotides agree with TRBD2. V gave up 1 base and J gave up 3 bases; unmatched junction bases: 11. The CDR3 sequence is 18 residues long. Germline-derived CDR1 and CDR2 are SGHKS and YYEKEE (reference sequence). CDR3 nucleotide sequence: TGTGCCAGCAGCTTGCTCCACGAACGACTAGCGGGAGTCTACGAGCAGTACTTC. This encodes CASSLLHERLAGVYEQYF.

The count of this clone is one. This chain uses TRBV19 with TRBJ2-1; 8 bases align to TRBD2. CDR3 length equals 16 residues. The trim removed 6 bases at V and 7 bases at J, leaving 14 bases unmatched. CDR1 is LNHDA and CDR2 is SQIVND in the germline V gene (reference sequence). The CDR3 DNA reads TGTGCCAGTAGCCCCTTTAGCGGGGCCTTTTCGAATGAGCAGTTCTTC. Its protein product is CASSPFSGAFSNEQFF.

CDR3 in DNA: TGCGCCAGCAGCCGAGACTTAATCAGCTCCTACGAGCAGTACTTC. Translation: CASSRDLISSYEQYF. This chain links TRBV5-1 with TRBJ2-7; no definite D call. Germline V gene lookup returns CDR1 SGHRS and CDR2 YFSETQ. The CDR3 runs to 15 residues. V gave up 4 bases and J gave up 0 bases, with 14 bases separating them.

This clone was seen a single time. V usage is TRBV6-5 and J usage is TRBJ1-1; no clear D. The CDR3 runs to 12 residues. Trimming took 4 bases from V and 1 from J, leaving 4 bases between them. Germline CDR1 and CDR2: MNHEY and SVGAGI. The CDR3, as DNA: TGTGCCAGCAGTTTGCAGAACACTGAAGCTTTCTTT. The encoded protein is CASSLQNTEAFF.

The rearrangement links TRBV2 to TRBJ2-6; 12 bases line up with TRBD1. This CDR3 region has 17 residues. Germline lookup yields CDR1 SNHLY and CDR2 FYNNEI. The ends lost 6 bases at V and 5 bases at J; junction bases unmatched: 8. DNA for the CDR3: TGTGCCAGCAGGGCGTCCCGGGACAGGGGGCGGGCCAACGTCCTGACTTTC. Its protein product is CASRASRDRGRANVLTF.

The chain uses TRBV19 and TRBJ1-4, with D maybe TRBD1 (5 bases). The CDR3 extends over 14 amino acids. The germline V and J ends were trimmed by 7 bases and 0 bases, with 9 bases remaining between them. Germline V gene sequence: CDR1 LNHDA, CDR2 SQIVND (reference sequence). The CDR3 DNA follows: TGTGCCAGTATCGGGACCGCAACTAATGAAAAACTGTTTTTT. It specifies CASIGTATNEKLFF.

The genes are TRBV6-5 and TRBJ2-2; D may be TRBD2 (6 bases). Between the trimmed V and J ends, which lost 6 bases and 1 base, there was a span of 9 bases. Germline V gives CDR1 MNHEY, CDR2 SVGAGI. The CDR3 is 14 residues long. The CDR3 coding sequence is TGTGCCAGCAGGGAGGGGTGGAACACCGGGGAGCTGTTTTTT. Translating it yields CASREGWNTGELFF.

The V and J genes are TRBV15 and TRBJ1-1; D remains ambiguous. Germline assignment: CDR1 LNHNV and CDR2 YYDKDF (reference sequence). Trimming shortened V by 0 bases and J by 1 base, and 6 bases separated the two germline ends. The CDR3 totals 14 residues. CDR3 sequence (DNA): TGTGCCACCAGCAGAGATCGGGCGAACACTGAAGCTTTCTTT. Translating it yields CATSRDRANTEAFF.

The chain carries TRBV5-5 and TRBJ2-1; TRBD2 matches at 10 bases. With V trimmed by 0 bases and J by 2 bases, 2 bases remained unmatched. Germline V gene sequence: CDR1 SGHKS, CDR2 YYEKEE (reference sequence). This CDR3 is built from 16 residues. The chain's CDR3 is CASSLEAGGPYNEQFF. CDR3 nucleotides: TGTGCCAGCAGCTTGGAAGCGGGAGGGCCCTACAATGAGCAGTTCTTC. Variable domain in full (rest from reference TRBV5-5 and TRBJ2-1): DAGVTQSPTHLIKTRGQQVTLRCSPISGHKSVSWYQQVLGQGPQFIFQYYEKEERGRGNFPDRFSARQFPNYSSELNVNALLLGDSALYLCASSLEAGGPYNEQFFGPGTRLTVL.

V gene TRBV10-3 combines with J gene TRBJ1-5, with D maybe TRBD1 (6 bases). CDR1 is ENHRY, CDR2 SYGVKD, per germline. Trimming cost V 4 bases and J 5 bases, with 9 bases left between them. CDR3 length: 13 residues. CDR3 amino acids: CAISANRDQPQHF. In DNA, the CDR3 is TGTGCCATCAGTGCGAACAGGGATCAGCCCCAGCATTTT.